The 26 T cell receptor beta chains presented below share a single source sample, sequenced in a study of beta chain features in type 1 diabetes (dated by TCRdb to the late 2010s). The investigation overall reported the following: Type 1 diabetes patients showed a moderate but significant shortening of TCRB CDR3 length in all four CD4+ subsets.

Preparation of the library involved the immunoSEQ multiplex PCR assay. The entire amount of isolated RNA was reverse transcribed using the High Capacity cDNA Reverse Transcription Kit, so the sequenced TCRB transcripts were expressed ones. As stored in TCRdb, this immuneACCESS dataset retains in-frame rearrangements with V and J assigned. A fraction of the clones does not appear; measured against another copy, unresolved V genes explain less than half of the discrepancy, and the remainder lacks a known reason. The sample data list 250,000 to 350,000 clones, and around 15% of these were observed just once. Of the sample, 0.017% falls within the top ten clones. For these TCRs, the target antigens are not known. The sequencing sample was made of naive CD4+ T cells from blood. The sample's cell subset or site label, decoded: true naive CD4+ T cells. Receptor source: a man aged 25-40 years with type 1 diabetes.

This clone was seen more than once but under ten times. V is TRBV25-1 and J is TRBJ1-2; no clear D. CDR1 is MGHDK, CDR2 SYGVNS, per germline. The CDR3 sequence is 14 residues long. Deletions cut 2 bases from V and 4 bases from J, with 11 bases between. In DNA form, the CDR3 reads TGTGCCAGCAGTGAAGTGGGAGGGCCCTATGGCTACACCTTC. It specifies CASSEVGGPYGYTF.

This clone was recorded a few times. The CDR3 here is CSVAPGTNTGELFF. CDR3 in DNA: TGCAGCGTTGCCCCCGGGACGAACACCGGGGAGCTGTTTTTT. The genes are TRBV29-1 and TRBJ2-2; weak D call: TRBD2 (5 bases). V was pared by 4 bases and J by 0 bases, with 9 bases between. CDR3 length equals 14 residues. In germline, CDR1 is SQVTM, CDR2 ANQGSEA.

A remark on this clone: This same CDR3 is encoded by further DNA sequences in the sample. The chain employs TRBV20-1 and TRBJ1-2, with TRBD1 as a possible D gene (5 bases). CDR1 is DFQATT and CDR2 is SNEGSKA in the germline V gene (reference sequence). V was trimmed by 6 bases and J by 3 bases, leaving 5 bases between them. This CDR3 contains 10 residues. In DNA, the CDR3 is TGCAGTGCCAGGGACTATGGCTACACCTTC. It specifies CSARDYGYTF.

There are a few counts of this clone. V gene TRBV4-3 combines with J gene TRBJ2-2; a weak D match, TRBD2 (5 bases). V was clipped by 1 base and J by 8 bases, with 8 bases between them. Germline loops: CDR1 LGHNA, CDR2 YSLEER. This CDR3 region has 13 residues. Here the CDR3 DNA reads TGCGCCAGCAGCCAAGTGGGAGTAGGGGAGCTGTTTTTT. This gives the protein CASSQVGVGELFF.

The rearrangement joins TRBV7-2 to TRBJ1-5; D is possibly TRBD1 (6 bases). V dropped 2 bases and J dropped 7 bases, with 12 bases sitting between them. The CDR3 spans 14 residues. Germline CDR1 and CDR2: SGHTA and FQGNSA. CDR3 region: CASSLYRVEQPQHF. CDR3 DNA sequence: TGTGCCAGCAGCTTATACAGGGTAGAACAGCCCCAGCATTTT. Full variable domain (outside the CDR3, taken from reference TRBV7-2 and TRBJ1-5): GAGVSQSPSNKVTEKGKDVELRCDPISGHTALYWYRQSLGQGLEFLIYFQGNSAPDKSGLPSDRFSAERTGGSVSTLTIQRTQQEDSAVYLCASSLYRVEQPQHFGDGTRLSIL.

CDR3 sequence: CASRGQGNEKLFF. The CDR3 nucleotides read TGTGCCAGCAGGGGACAGGGGAATGAAAAACTGTTTTTT. The chain combines TRBV25-1 with TRBJ1-4; 10 bases are a match to TRBD1. The germline V gene encodes CDR1 MGHDK and CDR2 SYGVNS. V shed 6 bases, J shed 5 bases, and the junction held 0 bases outside the gene matches. The length of the CDR3 is 13 residues.

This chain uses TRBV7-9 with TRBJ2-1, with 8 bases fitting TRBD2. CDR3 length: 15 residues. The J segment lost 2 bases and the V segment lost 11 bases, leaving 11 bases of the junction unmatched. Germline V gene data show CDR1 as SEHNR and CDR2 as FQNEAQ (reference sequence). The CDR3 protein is CAFQPGSGAYNEQFF. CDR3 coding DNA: TGTGCCTTCCAACCGGGTAGCGGGGCCTACAATGAGCAGTTCTTC.

CDR3 nucleotide sequence: TGCGCCAGCAGCCCTCGGACAGGGGGATATGGTGAGCAGTTCTTC. Protein sequence: CASSPRTGGYGEQFF. The chain is built from TRBV5-1 and TRBJ2-1; 10 nucleotides line up with TRBD1. In germline, CDR1 is SGHRS, CDR2 YFSETQ. V was clipped by 4 bases and J by 9 bases; unmatched bases: 10. The CDR3 runs 15 residues.

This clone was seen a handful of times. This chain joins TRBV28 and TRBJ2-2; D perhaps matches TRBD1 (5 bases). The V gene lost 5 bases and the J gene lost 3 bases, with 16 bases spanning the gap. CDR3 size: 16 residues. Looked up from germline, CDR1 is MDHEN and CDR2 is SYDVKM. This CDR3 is CASSVISRDYTGELFF. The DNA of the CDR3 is TGTGCCAGCAGTGTGATTAGCAGGGATTACACCGGGGAGCTGTTTTTT.

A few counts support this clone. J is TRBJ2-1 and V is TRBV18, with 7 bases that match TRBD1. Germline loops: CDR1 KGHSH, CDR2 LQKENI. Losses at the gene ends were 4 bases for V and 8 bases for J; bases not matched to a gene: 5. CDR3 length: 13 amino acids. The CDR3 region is CASSLDRADEQFF. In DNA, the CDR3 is TGTGCCAGCTCACTAGACAGGGCCGATGAGCAGTTCTTC.

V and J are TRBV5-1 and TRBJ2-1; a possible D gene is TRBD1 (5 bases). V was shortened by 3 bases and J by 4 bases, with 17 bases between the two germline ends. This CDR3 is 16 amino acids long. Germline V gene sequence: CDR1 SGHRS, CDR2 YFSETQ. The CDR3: CASSYTVGAGYNEQFF. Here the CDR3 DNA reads TGCGCCAGCAGCTACACCGTAGGGGCAGGTTACAATGAGCAGTTCTTC.

CDR3 residues: CASSLGTRGSEQYF. In DNA, the CDR3 is TGTGCCAGCAGCTTGGGGACACGGGGGAGCGAGCAGTACTTC. This sequence joins TRBV5-4 and TRBJ2-7, with a weak D call TRBD2 (6 bases). CDR3 size: 14 residues. Germline loops: CDR1 SGHNT, CDR2 YYREEE (reference sequence). V was pared by 0 bases and J by 6 bases, with 13 bases between.

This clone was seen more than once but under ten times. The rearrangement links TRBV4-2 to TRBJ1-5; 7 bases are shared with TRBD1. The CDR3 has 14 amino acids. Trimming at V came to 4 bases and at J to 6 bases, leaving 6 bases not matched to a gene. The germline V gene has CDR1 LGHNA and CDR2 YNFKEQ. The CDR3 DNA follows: TGTGCCAGCAGCCTCCTACAGGGGAGTCAGCCCCAGCATTTT. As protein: CASSLLQGSQPQHF.

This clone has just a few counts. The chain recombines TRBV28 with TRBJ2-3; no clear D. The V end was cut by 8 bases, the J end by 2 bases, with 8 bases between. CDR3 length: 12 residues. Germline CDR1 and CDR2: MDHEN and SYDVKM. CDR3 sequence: CASHTLTDTQYF. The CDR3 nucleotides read TGTGCCAGCCACACGCTCACAGATACGCAGTATTTT.

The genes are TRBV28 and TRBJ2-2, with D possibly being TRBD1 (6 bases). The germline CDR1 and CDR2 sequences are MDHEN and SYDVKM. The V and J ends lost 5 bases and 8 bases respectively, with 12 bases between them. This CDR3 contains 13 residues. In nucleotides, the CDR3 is TGTGCCAGCAGTAGCAGGGGCCCAGGGGAGCTGTTTTTT. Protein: CASSSRGPGELFF. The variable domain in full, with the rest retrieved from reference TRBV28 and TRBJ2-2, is DVKVTQSSRYLVKRTGEKVFLECVQDMDHENMFWYRQDPGLGLRLIYFSYDVKMKEKGDIPEGYSVSREKKERFSLILESASTNQTSMYLCASSSRGPGELFFGEGSRLTVL.

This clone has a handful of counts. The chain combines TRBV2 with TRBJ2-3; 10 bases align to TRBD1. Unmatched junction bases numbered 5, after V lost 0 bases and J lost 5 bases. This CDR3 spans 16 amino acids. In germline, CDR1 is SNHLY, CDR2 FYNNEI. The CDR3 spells CASSEAGGTGEDTQYF. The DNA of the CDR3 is TGTGCCAGCAGTGAAGCCGGGGGGACAGGGGAAGATACGCAGTATTTT. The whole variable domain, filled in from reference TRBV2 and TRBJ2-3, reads EPEVTQTPSHQVTQMGQEVILRCVPISNHLYFYWYRQILGQKVEFLVSFYNNEISEKSEIFDDQFSVERPDGSNFTLKIRSTKLEDSAMYFCASSEAGGTGEDTQYFGPGTRLTVL.

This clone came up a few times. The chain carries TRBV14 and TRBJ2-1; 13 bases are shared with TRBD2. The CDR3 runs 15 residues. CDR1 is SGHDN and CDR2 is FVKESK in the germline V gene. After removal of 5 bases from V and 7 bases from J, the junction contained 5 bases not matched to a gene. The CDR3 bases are TGTGCCAGCAGCGACCAGACTAGCGGGAGGAATGAGCAGTTCTTC. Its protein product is CASSDQTSGRNEQFF.

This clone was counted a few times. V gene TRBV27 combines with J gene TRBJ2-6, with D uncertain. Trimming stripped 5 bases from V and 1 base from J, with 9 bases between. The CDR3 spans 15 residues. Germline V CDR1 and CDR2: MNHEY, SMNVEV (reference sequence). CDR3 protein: CASSLTGSGANVLTF. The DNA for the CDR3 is TGTGCCAGCAGTCTGACGGGTTCTGGGGCCAACGTCCTGACTTTC.

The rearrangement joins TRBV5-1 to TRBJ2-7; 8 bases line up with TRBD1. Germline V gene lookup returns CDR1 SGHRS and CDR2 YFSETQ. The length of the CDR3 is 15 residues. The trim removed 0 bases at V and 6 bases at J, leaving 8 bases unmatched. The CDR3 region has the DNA TGCGCCAGCAGCTTGGAGGGGACAGGAGGAGGCGAGCAGTACTTC. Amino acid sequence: CASSLEGTGGGEQYF. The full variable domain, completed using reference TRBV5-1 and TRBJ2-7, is KAGVTQTPRYLIKTRGQQVTLSCSPISGHRSVSWYQQTPGQGLQFLFEYFSETQRNKGNFPGRFSGRQFSNSRSEMNVSTLELGDSALYLCASSLEGTGGGEQYFGPGTRLTVT.

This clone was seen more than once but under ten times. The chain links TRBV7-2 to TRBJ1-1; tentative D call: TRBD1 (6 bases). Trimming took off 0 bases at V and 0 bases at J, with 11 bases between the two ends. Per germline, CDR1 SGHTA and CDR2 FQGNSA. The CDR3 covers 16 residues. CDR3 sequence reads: CASSLARTVMNTEAFF. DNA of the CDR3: TGTGCCAGCAGCTTAGCACGGACAGTGATGAACACTGAAGCTTTCTTT. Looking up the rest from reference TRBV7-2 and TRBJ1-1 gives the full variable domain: GAGVSQSPSNKVTEKGKDVELRCDPISGHTALYWYRQSLGQGLEFLIYFQGNSAPDKSGLPSDRFSAERTGGSVSTLTIQRTQQEDSAVYLCASSLARTVMNTEAFFGQGTRLTVV.

This CDR3 is CSVARPRANPSDTQYF. The CDR3 region has the DNA TGCAGCGTTGCGAGGCCTAGAGCAAACCCTTCAGATACGCAGTATTTT. V gene TRBV29-1 combines with J gene TRBJ2-3; D is ambiguous. The V gene lost 4 bases and the J gene lost 4 bases, with 21 bases spanning the gap. The CDR3 runs 16 residues. Germline assignment: CDR1 SQVTM and CDR2 ANQGSEA.

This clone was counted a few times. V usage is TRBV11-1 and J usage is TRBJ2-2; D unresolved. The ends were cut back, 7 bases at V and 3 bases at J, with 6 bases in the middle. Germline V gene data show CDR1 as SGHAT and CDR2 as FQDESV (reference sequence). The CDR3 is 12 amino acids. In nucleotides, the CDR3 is TGTGCCAGCACCCGGGACACCGGGGAGCTGTTTTTT. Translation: CASTRDTGELFF.

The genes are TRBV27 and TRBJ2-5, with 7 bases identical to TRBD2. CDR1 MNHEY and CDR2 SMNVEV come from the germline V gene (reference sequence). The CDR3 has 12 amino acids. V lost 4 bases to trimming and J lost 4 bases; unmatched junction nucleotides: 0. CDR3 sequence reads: CASSSSGETQYF. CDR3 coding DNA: TGTGCCAGCAGTTCTAGCGGAGAGACCCAGTACTTC.

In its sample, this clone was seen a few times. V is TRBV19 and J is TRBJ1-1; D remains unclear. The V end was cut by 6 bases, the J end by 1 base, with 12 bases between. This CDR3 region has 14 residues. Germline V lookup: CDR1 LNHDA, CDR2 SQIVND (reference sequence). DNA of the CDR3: TGTGCCAGTAGGAGTATTTATCCGAACACTGAAGCTTTCTTT. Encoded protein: CASRSIYPNTEAFF. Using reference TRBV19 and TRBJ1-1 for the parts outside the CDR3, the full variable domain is DGGITQSPKYLFRKEGQNVTLSCEQNLNHDAMYWYRQDPGQGLRLIYYSQIVNDFQKGDIAEGYSVSREKKESFPLTVTSAQKNPTAFYLCASRSIYPNTEAFFGQGTRLTVV.

The CDR3 reads CASSPPGQGMHNEQFF. The CDR3, as DNA: TGTGCCAGCAGTCCGCCGGGACAGGGTATGCACAATGAGCAGTTCTTC. This sequence joins TRBV28 and TRBJ2-1; 9 positions agree with TRBD1. The CDR3 is 16 residues long. CDR1 and CDR2 (germline): MDHEN, SYDVKM. J lost 5 bases, V lost 5 bases, and 10 bases had no gene match.

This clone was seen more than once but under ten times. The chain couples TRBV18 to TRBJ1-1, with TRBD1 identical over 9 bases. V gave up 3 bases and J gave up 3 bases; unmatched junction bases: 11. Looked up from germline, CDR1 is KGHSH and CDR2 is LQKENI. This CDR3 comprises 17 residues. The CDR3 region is CASSPRIPGQGDTEAFF. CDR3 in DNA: TGTGCCAGCTCACCTCGGATTCCGGGACAGGGCGACACTGAAGCTTTCTTT. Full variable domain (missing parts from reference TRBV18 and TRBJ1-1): NAGVMQNPRHLVRRRGQEARLRCSPMKGHSHVYWYRQLPEEGLKFMVYLQKENIIDESGMPKERFSAEFPKEGPSILRIQQVVRGDSAAYFCASSPRIPGQGDTEAFFGQGTRLTVV.